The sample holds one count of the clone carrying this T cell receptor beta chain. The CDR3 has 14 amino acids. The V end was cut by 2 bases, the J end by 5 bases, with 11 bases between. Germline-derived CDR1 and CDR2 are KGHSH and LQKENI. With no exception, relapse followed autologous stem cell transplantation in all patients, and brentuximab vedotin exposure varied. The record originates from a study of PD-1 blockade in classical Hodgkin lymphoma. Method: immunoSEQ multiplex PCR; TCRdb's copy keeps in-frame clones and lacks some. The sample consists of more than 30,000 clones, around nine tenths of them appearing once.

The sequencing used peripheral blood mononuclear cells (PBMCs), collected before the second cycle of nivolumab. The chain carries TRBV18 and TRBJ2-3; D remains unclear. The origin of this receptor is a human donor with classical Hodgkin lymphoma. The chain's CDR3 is CASSPFQLGDTQYF. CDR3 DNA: TGTGCCAGCTCACCATTCCAATTGGGAGATACGCAGTATTTT.